This TCR beta chain was identified during a study of blood T cell repertoires in COVID-19. As for the study in general: COVID-19 samples from acute and convalescent phases originated in the United States, Italy and Spain. T cells, B-cell-depleted T cells, or PBMCs supplied cDNA or gDNA.

The repertoire was sequenced with immunoSEQ multiplex PCR; TCRdb's copy has only in-frame clones and lacks some. The data contain 200,000 to 300,000 clones, 80% to 90% of them singletons. The TCR comes from a man aged 55-75 years with acute or convalescent COVID-19. Sample: peripheral blood.

The CDR3 loop reads CASSSTFRTGTYEQYF. The CDR3 nucleotides are TGTGCCAGCAGCTCAACCTTTAGGACAGGCACCTACGAGCAGTACTTC. The chain joins TRBV11-1 to TRBJ2-7, with 7 bases fitting TRBD1. The CDR3 totals 16 residues. Losses at the gene ends were 4 bases for V and 2 bases for J; bases not matched to a gene: 11. Germline values: CDR1 SGHAT, CDR2 FQDESV (reference sequence). Full variable domain (rest looked up from reference TRBV11-1 and TRBJ2-7): EAEVAQSPRYKITEKSQAVAFWCDPISGHATLYWYRQILGQGPELLVQFQDESVVDDSQLPKDRFSAERLKGVDSTLKIQPAELGDSAMYLCASSSTFRTGTYEQYFGPGTRLTVT.